This T cell receptor (beta chain) was captured by sequencing in a study of blood T cells in healthy people across ages. Using a J-beta primer mix together with a sample-barcoded 5' primer, a second PCR was run for roughly 6 to 11 cycles. TCRdb fed the 5' RACE reads into MiXCR, producing one record per CDR3 protein. The sample consists of 650,000 to 1,000,000 distinct CDR3 sequences, 35% to 40% of them appearing once. Germline loops: CDR1 SGHRS, CDR2 YFSETQ. The CDR3 is 16 residues long. Trimming took off 4 bases at V and 2 bases at J, with 15 bases between the two ends. The chain has TRBV5-1 and TRBJ2-2; D possibly corresponds to TRBD1 (6 bases). This receptor was identified in a man aged 18 to 29 in good health. The sample was blood. CDR3 sequence (DNA): TGCGCCAGCAGCCAATGGACAGACTTCAACACCGGGGAGCTGTTTTTT. It is translated as CASSQWTDFNTGELFF.